Sample share makes the clone carrying this T cell receptor beta chain medium-sized. Its specificity is unknown. Treatment defined: randomized to nivolumab then ipilimumab (arm A) or the reverse (arm B). The sample belongs to a study of sequential checkpoint blockade in melanoma. Study-level background: Twenty-two patients had matched tumor biopsies before treatment and at week 13 after nivolumab or ipilimumab alone. Study-level points and caveats: Tumor T-cell fraction and clonality correlated with PD-L1 and CD8+ counts.

Germline CDR1 reads MDHEN; CDR2 reads SYDVKM. This CDR3 contains 14 residues. The germline V and J ends were trimmed by 6 bases and 6 bases, with 14 bases remaining between them. This table comes from immunoSEQ multiplex PCR, and its TCRdb copy is limited to in-frame clones, with some not included. The top ten hold 7.5% to 10% of the sample, which has about 5,000 clones, around 25% seen once. The source of this sequence is a human donor with melanoma. The chain recombines TRBV28 with TRBJ2-2, with D possibly TRBD1 on 6 matching bases. Specimen: tumor tissue (inferred from file names), collected from a patient given nivolumab and ipilimumab in sequence. As DNA, the CDR3 is TGTGCCAGCAGGCGAGCTACAGGGCCCGGGGAGCTGTTTTTT. This encodes CASRRATGPGELFF.